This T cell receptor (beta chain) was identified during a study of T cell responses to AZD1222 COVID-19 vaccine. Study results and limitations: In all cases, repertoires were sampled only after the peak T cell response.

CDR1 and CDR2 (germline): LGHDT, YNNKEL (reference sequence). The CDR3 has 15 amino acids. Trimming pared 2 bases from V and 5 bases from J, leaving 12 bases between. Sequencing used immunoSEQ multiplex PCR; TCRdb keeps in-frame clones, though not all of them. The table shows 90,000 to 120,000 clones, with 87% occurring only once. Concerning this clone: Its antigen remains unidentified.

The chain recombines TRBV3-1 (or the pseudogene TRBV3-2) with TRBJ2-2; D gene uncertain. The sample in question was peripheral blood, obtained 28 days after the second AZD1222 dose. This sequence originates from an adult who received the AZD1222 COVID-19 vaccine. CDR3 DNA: TGTGCCAGCAGCCAAACGACCCCCTATACCGGGGAGCTGTTTTTT. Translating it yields CASSQTTPYTGELFF.